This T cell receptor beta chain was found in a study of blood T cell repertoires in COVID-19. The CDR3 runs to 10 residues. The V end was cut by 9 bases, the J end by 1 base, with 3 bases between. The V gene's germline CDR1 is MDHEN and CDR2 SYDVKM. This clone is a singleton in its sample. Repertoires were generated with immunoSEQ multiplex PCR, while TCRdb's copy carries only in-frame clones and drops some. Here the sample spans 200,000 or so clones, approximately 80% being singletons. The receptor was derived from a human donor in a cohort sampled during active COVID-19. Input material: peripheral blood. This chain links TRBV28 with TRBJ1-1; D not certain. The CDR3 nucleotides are TGTGCCAGTCAGAACACTGAAGCTTTCTTT. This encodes CASQNTEAFF.